This entry concerns a single TCR beta chain. Its matching antigen is unknown. Germline lookup yields CDR1 SGDLS and CDR2 YYNGEE. V lost 3 bases and J 1 base, leaving 13 bases between the germline ends. The CDR3 covers 15 residues. Time point of the sample: cycle 4 day 1 (C4D1), after less than 7 weeks of nivolumab. Brentuximab vedotin exposure varied, and every patient relapsed after autologous stem cell transplantation. Complete response, partial response or progressive disease was recorded as best response. This sample stems from a study of PD-1 blockade in classical Hodgkin lymphoma. Across the whole study: Nivolumab was administered to patients intravenously at 3 mg/kg every 2 weeks. Study-level findings and limits: Repertoire difference causes, possibly disease activity or prior therapy, remain undefined. Reported findings placed baseline TCR diversity lower in newly diagnosed patients (compared with healthy donors).

Generated by immunoSEQ multiplex PCR, the TCRdb table keeps only in-frame clones and is missing some. The sample lists about 41,000 clones, approximately 70% occurring once. Sequencing was performed on peripheral blood mononuclear cells (PBMCs), taken before the fourth cycle of nivolumab. The clonotype originates from a human donor with classical Hodgkin lymphoma. The chain carries TRBV9 and TRBJ2-5; D may be TRBD2 (7 bases). The CDR3 spells CASSDAGAPQETQYF. The CDR3 DNA reads as TGTGCCAGCAGCGACGCGGGGGCCCCCCAAGAGACCCAGTACTTC.